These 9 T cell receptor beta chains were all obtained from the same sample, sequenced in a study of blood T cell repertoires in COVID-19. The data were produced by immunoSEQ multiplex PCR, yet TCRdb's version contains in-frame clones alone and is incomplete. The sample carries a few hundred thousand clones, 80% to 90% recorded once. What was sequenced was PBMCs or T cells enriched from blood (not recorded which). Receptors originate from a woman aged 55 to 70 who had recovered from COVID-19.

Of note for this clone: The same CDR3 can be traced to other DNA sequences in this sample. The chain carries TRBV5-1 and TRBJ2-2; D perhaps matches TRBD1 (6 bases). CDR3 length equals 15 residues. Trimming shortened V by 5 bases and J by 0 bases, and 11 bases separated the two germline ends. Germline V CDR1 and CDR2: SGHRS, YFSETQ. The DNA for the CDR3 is TGCGCCAGCAGGACCGGGACACCGAACACCGGGGAGCTGTTTTTT. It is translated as CASRTGTPNTGELFF.

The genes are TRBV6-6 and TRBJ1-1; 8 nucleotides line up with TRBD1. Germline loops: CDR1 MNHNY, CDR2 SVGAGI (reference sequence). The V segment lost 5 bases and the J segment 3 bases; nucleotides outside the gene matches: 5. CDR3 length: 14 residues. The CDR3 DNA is TGTGCCAGCAGTCCTCAGGGGGCGGACACTGAAGCTTTCTTT. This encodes CASSPQGADTEAFF.

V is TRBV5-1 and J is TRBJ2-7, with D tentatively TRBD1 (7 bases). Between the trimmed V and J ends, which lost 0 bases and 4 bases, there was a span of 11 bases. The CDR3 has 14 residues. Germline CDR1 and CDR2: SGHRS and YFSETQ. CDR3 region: CASSLGQGGYEQYF. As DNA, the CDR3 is TGCGCCAGCAGCTTGGGACAGGGAGGTTACGAGCAGTACTTC.

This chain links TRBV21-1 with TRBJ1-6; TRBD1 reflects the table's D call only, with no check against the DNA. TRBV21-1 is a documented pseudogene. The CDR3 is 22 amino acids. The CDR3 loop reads CASSKPRLGPASSSSYNSPLHF. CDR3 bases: TGTGCCAGCAGCAAACCCCGTTTGGGGCCCGCCTCGTCTAGCTCCTATAATTCACCCCTCCACTTT.

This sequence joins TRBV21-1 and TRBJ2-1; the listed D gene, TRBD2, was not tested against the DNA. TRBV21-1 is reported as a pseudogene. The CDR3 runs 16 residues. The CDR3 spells CASSNATSGGQDEQFF. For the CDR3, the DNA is TGTGCCAGCAGCAACGCGACTAGCGGGGGGCAGGATGAGCAGTTCTTC.

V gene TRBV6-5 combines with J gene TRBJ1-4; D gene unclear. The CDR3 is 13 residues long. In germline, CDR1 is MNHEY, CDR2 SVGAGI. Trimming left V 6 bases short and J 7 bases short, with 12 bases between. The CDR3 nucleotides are TGTGCCAGCAGGGCGGGTGGGATTGAAAAACTGTTTTTT. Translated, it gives CASRAGGIEKLFF.

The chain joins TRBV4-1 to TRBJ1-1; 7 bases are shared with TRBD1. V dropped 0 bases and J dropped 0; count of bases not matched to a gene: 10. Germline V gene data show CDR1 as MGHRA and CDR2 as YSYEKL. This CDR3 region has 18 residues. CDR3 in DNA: TGCGCCAGCAGCCAAGATTTCGCGACAGGGACCATGAACACTGAAGCTTTCTTT. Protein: CASSQDFATGTMNTEAFF.

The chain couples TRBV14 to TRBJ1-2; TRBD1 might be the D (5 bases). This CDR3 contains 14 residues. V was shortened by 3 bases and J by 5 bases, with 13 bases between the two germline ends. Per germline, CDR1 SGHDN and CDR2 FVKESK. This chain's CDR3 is CASSQEVGLYGYTF. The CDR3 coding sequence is TGTGCCAGCAGCCAGGAGGTGGGACTTTATGGCTACACCTTC.

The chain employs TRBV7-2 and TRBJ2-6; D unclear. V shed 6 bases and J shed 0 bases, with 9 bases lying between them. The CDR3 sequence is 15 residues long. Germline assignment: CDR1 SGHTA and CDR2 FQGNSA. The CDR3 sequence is CASSLLRSGANVLTF. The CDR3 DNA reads TGTGCCAGCAGTTTACTGCGCTCTGGGGCCAACGTCCTGACTTTC.